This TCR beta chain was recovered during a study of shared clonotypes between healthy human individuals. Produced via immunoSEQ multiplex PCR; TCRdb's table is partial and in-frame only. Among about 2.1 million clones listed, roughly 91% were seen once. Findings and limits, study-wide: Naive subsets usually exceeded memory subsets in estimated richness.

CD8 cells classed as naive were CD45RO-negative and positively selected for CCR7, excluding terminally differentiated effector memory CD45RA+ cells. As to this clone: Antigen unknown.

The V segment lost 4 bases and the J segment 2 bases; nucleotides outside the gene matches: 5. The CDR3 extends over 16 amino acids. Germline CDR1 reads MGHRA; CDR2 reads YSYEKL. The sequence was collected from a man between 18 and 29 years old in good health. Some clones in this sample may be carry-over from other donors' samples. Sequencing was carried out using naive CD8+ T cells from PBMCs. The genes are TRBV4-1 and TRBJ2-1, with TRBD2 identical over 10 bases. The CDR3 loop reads CASSPSGTSAYNEQFF. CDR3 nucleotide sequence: TGCGCCAGCAGCCCCTCGGGGACTAGCGCCTACAATGAGCAGTTCTTC.